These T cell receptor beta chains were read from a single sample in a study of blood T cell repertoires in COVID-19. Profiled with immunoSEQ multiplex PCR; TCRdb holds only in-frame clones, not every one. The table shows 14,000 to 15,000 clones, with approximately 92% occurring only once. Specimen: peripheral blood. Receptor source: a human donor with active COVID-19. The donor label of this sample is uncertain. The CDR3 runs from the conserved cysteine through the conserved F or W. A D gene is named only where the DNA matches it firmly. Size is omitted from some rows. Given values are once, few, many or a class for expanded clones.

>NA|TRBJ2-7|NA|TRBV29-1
CSVGTEPIVEQYF
TGCAGCGTTGGGACAGAGCCTATAGTTGAGCAGTACTTC
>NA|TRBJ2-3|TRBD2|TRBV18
CASSRGGHTDTQYF
TGTGCCAGCTCACGCGGGGGGCACACAGATACGCAGTATTTT
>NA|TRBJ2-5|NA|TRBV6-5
CASSYQQGWGETQYF
TGTGCCAGCAGTTATCAACAGGGCTGGGGAGAGACCCAGTACTTC
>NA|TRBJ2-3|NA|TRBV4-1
CASSQVALPSSTDTQYF
TGCGCCAGCAGCCAAGTTGCTTTACCGAGTAGCACAGATACGCAGTATTTT
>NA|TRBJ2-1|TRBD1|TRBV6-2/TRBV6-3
CASSPGNRGDNEQFF
TGTGCCAGCAGTCCAGGGAACAGGGGAGACAATGAGCAGTTCTTC
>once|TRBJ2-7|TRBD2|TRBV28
CASTITSGRAYEQYF
TGTGCCAGCACCATCACTAGCGGGAGGGCCTACGAGCAGTACTTC
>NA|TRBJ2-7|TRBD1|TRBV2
CAGNEGGTGGNEQYF
TGTGCCGGCAACGAGGGTGGGACAGGGGGCAACGAGCAGTACTTC
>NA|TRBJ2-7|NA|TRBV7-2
CASSRNRVGYEQYF
TGTGCCAGCAGCCGTAACAGGGTCGGCTACGAGCAGTACTTC
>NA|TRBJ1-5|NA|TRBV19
CASRPRADQPQHF
TGTGCCAGTAGACCCAGGGCGGATCAGCCCCAGCATTTT
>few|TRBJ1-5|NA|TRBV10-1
CASSESGVGPQHF
TGCGCCAGCAGTGAGTCCGGGGTTGGGCCCCAGCATTTT
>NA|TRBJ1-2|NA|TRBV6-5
CASSRSGGNYGYTF
TGTGCCAGCAGCCGTTCTGGGGGCAACTATGGCTACACCTTC
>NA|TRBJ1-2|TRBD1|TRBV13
CASSLEGTGGYGYTF
TGTGCCAGCAGCTTAGAAGGGACAGGGGGCTATGGCTACACCTTC
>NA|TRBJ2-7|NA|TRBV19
CASSILLSHNRDHEQYF
TGTGCCAGTAGTATACTGTTGTCGCATAACAGGGACCACGAGCAGTACTTC
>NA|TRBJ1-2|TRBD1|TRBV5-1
CASSLGSPGGYGYTF
TGCGCCAGCAGCTTGGGGAGTCCAGGGGGCTATGGCTACACCTTC
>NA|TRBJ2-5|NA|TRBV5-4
CASSQAQQKGETQYF
TGTGCCAGCAGCCAGGCACAACAGAAGGGGGAGACCCAGTACTTC
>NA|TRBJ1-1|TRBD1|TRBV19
CASSINGQGDTEAFF
TGTGCCAGTAGTATTAACGGACAGGGGGACACTGAAGCTTTCTTT
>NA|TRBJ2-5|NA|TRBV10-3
CAIKGLDGETQYF
TGTGCCATCAAGGGGCTAGACGGAGAGACCCAGTACTTC
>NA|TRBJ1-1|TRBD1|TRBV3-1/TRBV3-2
CASSLFSDRGLGEAFF
TGTGCCAGCAGCCTTTTTTCAGACAGGGGGCTCGGTGAAGCTTTCTTT
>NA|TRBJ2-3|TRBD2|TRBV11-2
CASRYAGRGIRDTQYF
TGTGCCAGCAGATACGCGGGGCGGGGGATCCGGGATACGCAGTATTTT
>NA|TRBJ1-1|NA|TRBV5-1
CASSTKTENTEAFF
TGCGCCAGCAGCACGAAGACAGAGAACACTGAAGCTTTCTTT
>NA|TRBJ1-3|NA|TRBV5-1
CASKHGVRNRRNTIYF
TGCGCCAGCAAACACGGGGTACGGAATCGGCGAAACACCATATATTTT
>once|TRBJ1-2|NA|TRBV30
CAWSVSGPYGYTF
TGTGCCTGGAGTGTATCAGGGCCCTATGGCTACACCTTC
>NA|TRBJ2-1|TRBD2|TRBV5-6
CASSLIFRGGQNEQFF
TGTGCCAGCAGCTTGATTTTCCGGGGGGGCCAGAATGAGCAGTTCTTC
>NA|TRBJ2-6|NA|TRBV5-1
CASTSGGWTGANVLTF
TGCGCCAGCACCTCGGGCGGGTGGACTGGGGCCAACGTCCTGACTTTC
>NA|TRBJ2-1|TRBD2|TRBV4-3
CASSQAQRGRANEQFF
TGCGCCAGCAGCCAAGCACAGCGGGGGAGGGCCAATGAGCAGTTCTTC
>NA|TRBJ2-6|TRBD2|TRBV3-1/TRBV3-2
CASSRREGTRGGANVLTF
TGTGCCAGCAGCCGACGGGAGGGGACGAGAGGTGGGGCCAACGTCCTGACTTTC
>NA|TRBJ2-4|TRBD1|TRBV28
CASSLQGQGWYF
TGTGCCAGCAGTCTCCAAGGACAGGGTTGGTACTTC
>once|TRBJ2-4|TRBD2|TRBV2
CASSETSGGKLTKNIQYF
TGTGCCAGCAGCGAGACTAGCGGGGGGAAGCTGACCAAAAACATTCAGTACTTC
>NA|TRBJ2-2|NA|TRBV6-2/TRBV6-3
CASSPRGELFF
TGTGCCAGCAGCCCTCGCGGGGAGCTGTTTTTT
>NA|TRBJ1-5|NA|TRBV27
CASSSWSRGNSNQPQHF
TGTGCCAGCAGTTCATGGAGCCGAGGTAATAGCAATCAGCCCCAGCATTTT
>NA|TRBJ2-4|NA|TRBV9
CASSVVGRGCWAAKNIQYF
TGTGCCAGCAGCGTCGTCGGCAGGGGATGTTGGGCAGCCAAAAACATTCAGTACTTC
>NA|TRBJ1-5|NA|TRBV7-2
CASSLDRQIWRPQHF
TGTGCCAGCAGCTTAGACAGGCAAATCTGGCGGCCCCAGCATTTT
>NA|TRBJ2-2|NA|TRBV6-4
CASSAGNTGELFF
TGTGCCAGCAGTGCAGGGAACACCGGGGAGCTGTTTTTT
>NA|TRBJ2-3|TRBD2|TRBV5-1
CASSQGLAFTDTQYF
TGCGCCAGCAGCCAGGGACTAGCTTTCACAGATACGCAGTATTTT
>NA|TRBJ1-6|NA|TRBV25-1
CASSERVVSPLHF
TGTGCCAGCAGTGAGAGGGTAGTATCACCCCTCCACTTT
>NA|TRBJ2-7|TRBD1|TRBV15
CATSRVGTGKSYEQYF
TGTGCCACCAGCAGAGTGGGGACAGGTAAATCCTACGAGCAGTACTTC
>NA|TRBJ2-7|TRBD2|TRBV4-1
CASSQVGSTSGPSYEQYF
TGCGCCAGCAGCCAAGTTGGATCGACTAGCGGACCCAGCTACGAGCAGTACTTC
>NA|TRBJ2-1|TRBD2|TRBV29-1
CSVVGSGGSYNEQFF
TGCAGCGTTGTTGGGAGCGGGGGGTCTTACAATGAGCAGTTCTTC
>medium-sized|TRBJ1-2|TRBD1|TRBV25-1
CASSSQGVLYGYTF
TGTGCCAGCAGTTCGCAGGGGGTACTCTATGGCTACACCTTC
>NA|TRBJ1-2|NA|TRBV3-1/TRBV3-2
CASSPRVSYGYTF
TGTGCCAGCAGCCCCAGGGTTTCCTATGGCTACACCTTC
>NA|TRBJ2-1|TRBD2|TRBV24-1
CATRGGSRNNEQFF
TGTGCCACCAGGGGCGGGAGTAGAAACAATGAGCAGTTCTTC
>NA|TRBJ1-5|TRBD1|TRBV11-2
CASSPNRGGNQPQHF
TGTGCCAGCAGCCCCAACAGGGGGGGCAATCAGCCCCAGCATTTT
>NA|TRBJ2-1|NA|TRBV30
CAWRRGALYNEQFF
TGTGCCTGGAGACGTGGGGCTCTATACAATGAGCAGTTCTTC
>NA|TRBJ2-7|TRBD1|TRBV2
CASSVGQGIYEQYF
TGTGCCAGCAGTGTAGGACAGGGGATATACGAGCAGTACTTC
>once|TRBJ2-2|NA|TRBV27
CASSLEGVGDLLSGELFF
TGTGCCAGCAGTTTAGAGGGGGTCGGGGACCTCCTCTCCGGGGAGCTGTTTTTT
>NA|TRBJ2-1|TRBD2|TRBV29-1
CSVESRRGSGVNEQFF
TGCAGCGTTGAAAGTAGGAGGGGTAGCGGGGTAAATGAGCAGTTCTTC
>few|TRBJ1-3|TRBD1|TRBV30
CAWSTGGTGNTIYF
TGTGCCTGGAGTACAGGGGGAACTGGAAACACCATATATTTT
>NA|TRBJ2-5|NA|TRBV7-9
CASSLAGAGETQYF
TGTGCCAGCAGCTTAGCGGGGGCCGGGGAGACCCAGTACTTC
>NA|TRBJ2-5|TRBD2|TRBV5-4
CASKRDAFQETQYF
TGTGCCAGCAAGCGGGACGCGTTCCAAGAGACCCAGTACTTC
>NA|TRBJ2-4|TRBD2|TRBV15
CATSRDQGLADLAKNIQYF
TGTGCCACCAGCAGAGATCAGGGACTAGCGGACCTAGCCAAAAACATTCAGTACTTC
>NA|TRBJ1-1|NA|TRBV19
CASSIDRGQNTEAFF
TGTGCCAGTAGTATAGACCGAGGACAGAACACTGAAGCTTTCTTT
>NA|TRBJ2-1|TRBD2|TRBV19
CASSWSGGAGNEQFF
TGTGCCAGTAGTTGGAGCGGGGGGGCCGGCAATGAGCAGTTCTTC
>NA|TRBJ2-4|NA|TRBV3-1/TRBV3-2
CASSQGHRVAKNIQYF
TGTGCCAGCAGCCAAGGGCACAGGGTAGCCAAAAACATTCAGTACTTC
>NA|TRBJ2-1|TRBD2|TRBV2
CASRVAGGPVNEQFF
TGTGCCAGCAGAGTAGCGGGGGGGCCTGTCAATGAGCAGTTCTTC
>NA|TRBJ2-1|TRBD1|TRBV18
CASSPPVAGGVYNEQFF
TGTGCCAGCTCACCACCCGTCGCAGGGGGTGTCTACAATGAGCAGTTCTTC
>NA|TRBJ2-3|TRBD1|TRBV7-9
CASSFGTAASTDTQYF
TGTGCCAGCAGCTTCGGGACAGCCGCTAGCACAGATACGCAGTATTTT
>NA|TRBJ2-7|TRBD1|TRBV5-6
CASSLVGTGGGYEQYF
TGTGCCAGCAGCTTGGTAGGGACAGGGGGCGGATACGAGCAGTACTTC
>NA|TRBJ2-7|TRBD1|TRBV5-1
CASSSSGGEYEQYF
TGCGCCAGCAGCTCATCAGGGGGTGAGTACGAGCAGTACTTC